This T cell receptor (beta chain) came from a study of beta chain features in type 1 diabetes. General study results and limits: The study left unresolved whether HLA type influences TCRB rearrangement.

All of the sorted populations showed purity greater than 95%. On this clone itself: Its specificity is unknown.

Expressed TCRB transcripts were sequenced because the isolated RNA had all been reverse transcribed beforehand. An average of around 3.9 million reads was obtained for naive, central memory and regulatory T cell samples. The method was immunoSEQ multiplex PCR; TCRdb's version includes in-frame clones alone and lacks a portion of them. This table holds about 450,000 clones, 9.5% to 12% found once. This CDR3 comprises 14 residues. The V gene's germline CDR1 is PRHDT and CDR2 FYEKMQ (reference sequence). V was clipped by 3 bases and J by 4 bases, with 10 bases between them. The V call is TRBV13, the J call TRBJ2-1; the D is unclear. This TCR was recovered from a woman under 30 in good health. The sample was naive CD4+ T cells from blood. The CDR3 DNA is TGTGCCAGCAGCTTTCGGGTTCTTTACAATGAGCAGTTCTTC. Its translation is CASSFRVLYNEQFF. The full variable domain, rest sourced from reference TRBV13 and TRBJ2-1, is AAGVIQSPRHLIKEKRETATLKCYPIPRHDTVYWYQQGPGQDPQFLISFYEKMQSDKGSIPDRFSAQQFSDYHSELNMSSLELGDSALYFCASSFRVLYNEQFFGPGTRLTVL.